One T cell receptor beta chain is described in this entry. The same CDR3 can be traced to other DNA sequences in this sample. The ends were cut back, 5 bases at V and 5 bases at J, with 7 bases in the middle. From germline, CDR1 is LNHDA and CDR2 SQIVND (reference sequence). The CDR3 loop spans 12 amino acids. In the original workflow: Amplification of reference gene primers was used by the study to estimate nucleated cell counts. Using immunoSEQ multiplex PCR, the repertoire was profiled, and TCRdb retains in-frame clones only, with some absent. That table gives V, J and clone size, and the DNA gave D and trimming. The table shows about 520,000 clones, with around 85% occurring only once. This sample stems from a study of blood T cell repertoires in COVID-19. About the study: PBMCs, B-cell-depleted T cells, or T cells were the source of the cDNA or gDNA that made up the material.

The rearrangement uses TRBV19 and TRBJ1-5; D is undetermined. This clonotype was obtained from a human donor in a cohort sampled during active COVID-19. The material sequenced was peripheral blood. This CDR3 is CASSPRDQPQHF. CDR3 sequence (DNA): TGTGCCAGTAGTCCTCGAGATCAGCCCCAGCATTTT.